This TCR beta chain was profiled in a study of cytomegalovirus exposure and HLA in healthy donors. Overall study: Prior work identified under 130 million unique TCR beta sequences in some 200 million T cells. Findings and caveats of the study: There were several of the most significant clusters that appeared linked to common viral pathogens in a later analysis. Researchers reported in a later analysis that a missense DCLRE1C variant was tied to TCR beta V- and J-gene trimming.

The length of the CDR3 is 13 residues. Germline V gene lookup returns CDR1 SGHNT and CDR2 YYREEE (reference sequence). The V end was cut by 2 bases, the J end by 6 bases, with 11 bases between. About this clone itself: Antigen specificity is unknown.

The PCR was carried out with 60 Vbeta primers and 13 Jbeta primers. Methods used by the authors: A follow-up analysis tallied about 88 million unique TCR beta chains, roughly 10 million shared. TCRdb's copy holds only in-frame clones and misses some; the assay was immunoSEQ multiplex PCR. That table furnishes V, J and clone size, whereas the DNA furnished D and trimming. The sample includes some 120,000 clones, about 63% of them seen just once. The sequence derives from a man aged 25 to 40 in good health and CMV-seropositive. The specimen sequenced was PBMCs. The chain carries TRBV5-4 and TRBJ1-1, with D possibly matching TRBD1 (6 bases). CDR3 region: CASSLSSGAEAFF. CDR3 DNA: TGTGCCAGCAGCTTATCATCAGGGGCTGAAGCTTTCTTT.